This T cell receptor (beta chain) was recorded in a study of type 1 regulatory T cells. Turning to the study itself: T-allo10 is a Tr1-enriched, alloantigen-specific CD4 T cell product made in vitro.

This CDR3 has 16 amino acids. Germline V lookup: CDR1 SGHRS, CDR2 YFSETQ. V lost 3 bases, J lost 2 bases, and 16 bases lay in between. Concerning this clonotype itself: Its antigen is still unknown.

The graft donor-derived T-allo10 cells reportedly recognize host alloantigens, are anergic, and suppress alloantigen-specifically. MiXCR, run by TCRdb on the reads, gives a single entry per CDR3 protein. The sample consists of about 68,000 distinct CDR3 sequences, nearly 65% of them appearing once. The sequenced sample was cultured T cells, either the whole culture or a sorted T cell fraction (not recorded which). As for subset: Tr1-enriched cell product generated in vitro against host alloantigens. The TCR sequence derives from a human donor in good health. The J gene is TRBJ2-3, the V gene TRBV5-1; D is perhaps TRBD1 or TRBD2 (5 bases each). The CDR3 sequence is CASSSWTGTDTDTQYF. The CDR3 region has the DNA TGCGCCAGCAGCTCTTGGACGGGGACGGACACAGATACGCAGTATTTT.